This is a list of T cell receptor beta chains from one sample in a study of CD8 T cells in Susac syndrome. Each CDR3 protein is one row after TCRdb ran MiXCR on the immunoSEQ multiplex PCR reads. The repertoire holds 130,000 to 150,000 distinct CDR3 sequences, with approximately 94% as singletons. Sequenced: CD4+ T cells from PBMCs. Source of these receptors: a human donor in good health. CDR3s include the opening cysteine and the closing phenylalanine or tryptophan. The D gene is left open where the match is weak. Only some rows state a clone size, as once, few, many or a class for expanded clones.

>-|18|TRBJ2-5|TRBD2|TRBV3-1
TGTGCCAGCAGCCAAGCCGGGACTAGCGGAATAGTAGGAGAGACCCAGTACTTC
CASSQAGTSGIVGETQYF
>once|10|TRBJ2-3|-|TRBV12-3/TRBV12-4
TGTGCCAGCAGTTTAAATACGCAGTATTTT
CASSLNTQYF
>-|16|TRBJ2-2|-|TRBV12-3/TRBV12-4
TGTGCCAGCAGAACCCCGGGCGGCCTAGACACCGGGGAGCTGTTTTTT
CASRTPGGLDTGELFF
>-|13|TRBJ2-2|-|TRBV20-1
TGCAGTGCCCAGACTAGTGTCACCGGGGAGCTGTTTTTT
CSAQTSVTGELFF
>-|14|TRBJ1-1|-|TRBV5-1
TGCGCCAGCAGCTTGGTGGTCGGTGGCACTGAAGCTTTCTTT
CASSLVVGGTEAFF
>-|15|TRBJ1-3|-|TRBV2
TGTGCCAGCAGTGAAGGGGACGTGGCTGGAAACACCATATATTTT
CASSEGDVAGNTIYF
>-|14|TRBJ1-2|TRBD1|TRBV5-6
TGTGCCAGCAGTACGGACAGGGCCTACTATGGCTACACCTTC
CASSTDRAYYGYTF
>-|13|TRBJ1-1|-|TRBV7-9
TGTGCCAGCAGCTTAAAGGGGTACACTGAAGCTTTCTTT
CASSLKGYTEAFF
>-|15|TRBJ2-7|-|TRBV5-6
TGTGCCAGCAGCTTCCTGGACAGAAGCTCCTACGAGCAGTACTTC
CASSFLDRSSYEQYF
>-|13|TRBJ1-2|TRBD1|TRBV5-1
TGTGCCAGCAGTTTAAGGGACAGCTATGGCTACACCTTC
CASSLRDSYGYTF
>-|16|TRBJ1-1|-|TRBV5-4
TGTGCCAGCAGCTTGGAGGGTAGGGGGATCAACACTGAAGCTTTCTTT
CASSLEGRGINTEAFF
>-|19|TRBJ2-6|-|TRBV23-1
TGCGCCAGCAGTCACCCTAAGACAGGGAGGGACTCTGGGGCCAACGTCCTGACTTTC
CASSHPKTGRDSGANVLTF
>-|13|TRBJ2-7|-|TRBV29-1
TGCAGCGTAGGGGGGACACCCGAGGGCGAGCAGTACTTC
CSVGGTPEGEQYF
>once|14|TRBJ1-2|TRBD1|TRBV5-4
TGTGCCAGCAGCGGGGTGGAGGGGGCGTTTGGCTACACCTTC
CASSGVEGAFGYTF
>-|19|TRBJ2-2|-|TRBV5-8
TGTGCCAGCAGCCCCCGGGGGTGGAAGGCTACCTCGAACACCGGGGAGCTGTTTTTT
CASSPRGWKATSNTGELFF
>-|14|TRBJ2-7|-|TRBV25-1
TGTGCCAGCAGTGAAGCTGGTAATGCCTACGAGCAGTACTTC
CASSEAGNAYEQYF
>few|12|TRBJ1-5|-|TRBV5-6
TGTGCCAGCAGCCAGGGAGGTCAGCCCCAGCATTTT
CASSQGGQPQHF
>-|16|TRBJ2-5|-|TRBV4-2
TGTGCCAGCAGCCAAGATGGCAACAGGGTGAGAGAGACCCAGTACTTC
CASSQDGNRVRETQYF
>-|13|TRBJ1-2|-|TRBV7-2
TGTGCCAGCACCCTTAACCAAGGGAGAGGCTACACCTTC
CASTLNQGRGYTF
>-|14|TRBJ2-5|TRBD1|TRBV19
TGTGCCAGTCGGGGACAGGGTAGTCAAGAGACCCAGTACTTC
CASRGQGSQETQYF
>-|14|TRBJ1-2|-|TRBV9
TGTGCCAGCAGCGTAGCTGGGCAGTCTTATGGCTACACCTTC
CASSVAGQSYGYTF
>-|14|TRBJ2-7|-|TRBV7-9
TGTGCCAGCAGCCTACGACAGCAATCCTACGAGCAGTACTTC
CASSLRQQSYEQYF
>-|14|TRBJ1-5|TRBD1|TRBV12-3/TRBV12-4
TGTGCCAGCAGTTATACAGGGGGGGCCGGGCCCCAGCATTTT
CASSYTGGAGPQHF